This TCR beta chain came from a study of T cells of healthy individuals. Germline loops: CDR1 SGHNT, CDR2 YENEEA. CDR3 length: 14 amino acids. Trimming removed 1 base at V and 6 bases at J, with 10 bases between. Only a few counts were recorded for this clonotype. From the 5' RACE reads, TCRdb called clonotypes with MiXCR, one entry per CDR3 protein. Among 95,000 to 100,000 distinct CDR3 sequences listed, around 17% were seen once. The clonotype was recovered from a human donor in good health. V is TRBV11-3 and J is TRBJ2-1; no clear D gene. The CDR3: CASSLGYRGNEQFF. In nucleotides, the CDR3 is TGTGCCAGCAGCTTAGGATATCGTGGCAATGAGCAGTTCTTC.